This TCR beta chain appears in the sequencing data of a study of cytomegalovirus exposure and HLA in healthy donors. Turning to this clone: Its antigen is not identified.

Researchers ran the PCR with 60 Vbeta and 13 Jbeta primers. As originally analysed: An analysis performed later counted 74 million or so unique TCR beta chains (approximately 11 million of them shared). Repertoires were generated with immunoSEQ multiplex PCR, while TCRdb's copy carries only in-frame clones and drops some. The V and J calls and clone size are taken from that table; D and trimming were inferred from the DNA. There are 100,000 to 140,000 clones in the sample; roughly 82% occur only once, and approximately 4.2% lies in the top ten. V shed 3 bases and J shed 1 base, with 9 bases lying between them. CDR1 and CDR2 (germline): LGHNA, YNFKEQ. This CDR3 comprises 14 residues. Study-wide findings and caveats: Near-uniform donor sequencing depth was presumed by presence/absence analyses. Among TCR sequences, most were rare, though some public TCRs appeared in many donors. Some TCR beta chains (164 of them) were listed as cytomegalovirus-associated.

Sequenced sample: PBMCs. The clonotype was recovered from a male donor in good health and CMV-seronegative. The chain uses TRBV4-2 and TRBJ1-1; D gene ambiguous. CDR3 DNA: TGTGCCAGCAGCCATCCCCGACAGAACACTGAAGCTTTCTTT. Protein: CASSHPRQNTEAFF.